The rows below give T cell receptor beta chains drawn from one sample of a study of molecular identifiers for immune sequencing clone quantification. TCRdb called the PCR reads again in MiXCR, with one record for every CDR3 protein. The sample includes about 640,000 distinct CDR3 sequences, approximately 20% of them seen just once. The sequencing sample was made of naive CD8+ T cells from blood, with Jurkat cell RNA spiked in. These receptors were taken from a human donor in good health. Some libraries in this study had Jurkat cell RNA spiked in. The CDR3 runs from the conserved cysteine through the conserved F or W. The D gene is left open where the match is weak. Rows give clone size only sometimes, using once, few, many, or a class for an expanded clone.

clone size,V gene,J gene,D gene,CDR3 DNA,CDR3 protein
many,TRBV6-2/TRBV6-3,TRBJ2-2,TRBD1,TGTGCCAGCAGTTCCGACAGGGCGGGCACCGGGGAGCTGTTTTTT,CASSSDRAGTGELFF
NA,TRBV5-1,TRBJ1-1,NA,TGCGCCAGCAGCTATCTTGGGGGGAATGAAGCTTTCTTT,CASSYLGGNEAFF
many,TRBV4-1,TRBJ2-1,TRBD1,TGCGCCATAGGACAGGGAACGAATGAGCAGTTCTTC,CAIGQGTNEQFF
many,TRBV4-1,TRBJ2-3,TRBD1,TGCGCCAGCAGCCAAGTTCAGGGGGCCAGCACAGATACGCAGTATTTT,CASSQVQGASTDTQYF
few,TRBV27,TRBJ1-5,NA,TGTGCCAGCAGTTTATTCGGGGCTCGGGTTGATCAGCCCCAGCGTTTT,CASSLFGARVDQPQRF
NA,TRBV4-1,TRBJ1-1,NA,TGCGCCCGCAGCCCGTCCCCAGGGAGCACTGAAGCTTTCTTT,CARSPSPGSTEAFF
NA,TRBV9,TRBJ2-3,NA,TGTGCCGGCAGCGTAGTGGGTCGGGGCGGGGTCACAGATACGCAGTATTTT,CAGSVVGRGGVTDTQYF
few,TRBV7-9,TRBJ2-2,NA,TGTGCCAGCAGCTTAAGTTACGGGGAGCTGTTTTTT,CASSLSYGELFF
many,TRBV28,TRBJ1-6,TRBD1,TGTGCCAGCAGTCGGGACAGGGACGAACCGAATTCACCCCTCCACTTT,CASSRDRDEPNSPLHF
many,TRBV27,TRBJ2-3,NA,TGTGCCAGCAGTTTTAGCTCGGATACGCAGTATTTT,CASSFSSDTQYF
many,TRBV4-3,TRBJ1-4,NA,TGCGCCAGCAGCCAAAAAAGGCAGGGACGGTTTAATGAAAAACTGTTTTTT,CASSQKRQGRFNEKLFF
many,TRBV19,TRBJ2-2,NA,TGTGCCAGTAGTATAAGTACAGCGAACACCGGGGAGCTGTTTTTT,CASSISTANTGELFF
many,TRBV28,TRBJ2-5,TRBD1,TGTGCCATTCAGGACAGGCGCCAAGAGACCCAGTACTTC,CAIQDRRQETQYF
many,TRBV6-5,TRBJ2-6,TRBD1,TGTGCCAGCAGTTACTCGAACCGGGACAGGGTATCTGGGGCCAACGTCCTGACTTTC,CASSYSNRDRVSGANVLTF
many,TRBV13,TRBJ1-1,NA,TGTGCCAGCAGCTTAGGGAGGACGGGAAAAGCTTTCTTT,CASSLGRTGKAFF
many,TRBV6-2/TRBV6-3,TRBJ2-4,TRBD2,TGTGCCAGCAGTCTAACGGGACTACACAAAAACATTCAGTACTTC,CASSLTGLHKNIQYF
NA,TRBV11-1,TRBJ2-3,TRBD1,TGTGCCAGCAGTCAACTCGAGGGGGCGGTCTCAGATACGCAGTATTTT,CASSQLEGAVSDTQYF
many,TRBV12-3/TRBV12-4,TRBJ1-1,NA,TGTGCCAGCAGATTGGGGGGCCCTGAAGCTTTCTTT,CASRLGGPEAFF
many,TRBV7-9,TRBJ2-3,TRBD1,TGTGCCAGCAGCGAGGGACAGGCCACAGATACGCAGTATTTT,CASSEGQATDTQYF
many,TRBV6-2/TRBV6-3,TRBJ1-5,TRBD1,TGTGCCAGCAGTTACCCGGACAGGGCTGCGAATCAGCCCCAGCATTTT,CASSYPDRAANQPQHF
many,TRBV12-5,TRBJ2-5,TRBD1,TGTGCTAGTGGCAAATCGGACAGGGCAGAGACCCAGTACTTC,CASGKSDRAETQYF
few,TRBV27,TRBJ1-6,TRBD1,TGTGCCAGCAGTCCAACAGGGGGCCCCCTGTCACCCCTCCACTTT,CASSPTGGPLSPLHF
many,TRBV7-6,TRBJ2-7,TRBD1,TGTGCCAGCAGCCAAACAGACAGGGGCTACGAGCAGTACTTC,CASSQTDRGYEQYF
many,TRBV7-9,TRBJ2-3,NA,TGTGCCAGCAGCTTAGCGCGGGTTTCCCTCACAGATACGCAGTATTTT,CASSLARVSLTDTQYF
many,TRBV6-2/TRBV6-3,TRBJ1-2,NA,TGTGCCAGCAGATTACAGGGATTTAACTATGGCTACACCTTC,CASRLQGFNYGYTF